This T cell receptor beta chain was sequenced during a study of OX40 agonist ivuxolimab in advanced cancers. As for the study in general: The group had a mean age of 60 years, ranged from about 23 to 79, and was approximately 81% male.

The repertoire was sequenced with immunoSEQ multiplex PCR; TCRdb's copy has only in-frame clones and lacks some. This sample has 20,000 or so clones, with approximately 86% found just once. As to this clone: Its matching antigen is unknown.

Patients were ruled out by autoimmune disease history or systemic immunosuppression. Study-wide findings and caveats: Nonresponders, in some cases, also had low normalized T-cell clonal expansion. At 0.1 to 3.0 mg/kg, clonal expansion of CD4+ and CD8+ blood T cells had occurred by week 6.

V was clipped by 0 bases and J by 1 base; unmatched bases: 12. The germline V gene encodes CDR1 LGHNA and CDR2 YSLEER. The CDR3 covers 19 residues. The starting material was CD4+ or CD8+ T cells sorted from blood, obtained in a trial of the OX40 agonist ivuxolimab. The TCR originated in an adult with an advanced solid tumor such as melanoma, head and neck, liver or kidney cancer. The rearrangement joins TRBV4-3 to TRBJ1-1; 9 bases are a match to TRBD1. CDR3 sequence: CASSQETGTGPYWNTEAFF. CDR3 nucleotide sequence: TGCGCCAGCAGCCAAGAAACGGGGACAGGGCCCTATTGGAACACTGAAGCTTTCTTT.